The sequence of this TCR beta chain was determined in a study of patients and donors after allogeneic stem cell transplantation. TCRdb re-called the RT-PCR reads through MiXCR, storing one row per CDR3 protein. The sample gives roughly 880,000 distinct CDR3 sequences, more than 15% of which show up once; roughly 6% is in the top ten. CDR1 is DFQATT and CDR2 is SNEGSKA in the germline V gene (reference sequence). The CDR3 is 17 residues long. V was pared by 5 bases and J by 0 bases, with 12 bases of the junction left unmatched. The receptor's source is a human donor who was either an allogeneic HSCT recipient or a stem cell or donor lymphocyte infusion donor (not recorded which). It is not recorded whose cells these are; they may come from a transplant donor. The material sequenced was blood, either unsorted or a sorted T cell fraction (not recorded which). The chain has TRBV20-1 and TRBJ2-7; 11 bases agree with TRBD2. CDR3 protein: CSAPGVAGGRNSYEQYF. The CDR3 bases are TGCAGTGCTCCGGGTGTAGCGGGAGGGCGCAACTCCTACGAGCAGTACTTC.